This TCR beta chain was observed in a study of T cells in Graves' hyperthyroidism and ophthalmopathy. Overall study findings and caveats: Ophthalmopathy and stable hyperthyroidism were separated by a 13 V-J model. Most thyroid-expanded clonotypes above 0.001 were also found in blood. With a median lead of about 6.9 months before onset, the model predicted ophthalmopathy.

This clonotype was observed a few times. The antigen is undetermined. TCR beta CDR3 region amplification was performed from RNA transcripts. First-round RT-PCR of the TCR CDR3 relied on the HTBI primer set. TCRdb processed the multiplex PCR reads anew with MiXCR; each CDR3 protein has one entry. The profile shows fewer than 650,000 distinct CDR3 sequences, approximately 48% of them singletons. The CDR3 runs to 15 residues. The germline V gene has CDR1 LNHNV and CDR2 YYDKDF (reference sequence). V lost 6 bases and J lost 1, with 12 bases in between. Diagnosis rested on symptoms, serum thyroxine and TRAb, thyroid ultrasound, and orbital computed tomography.

The chain has TRBV15 and TRBJ1-4; the D gene is possibly TRBD1 (6 bases). The specimen was peripheral blood or thyroid tissue (not recorded which). The origin of this receptor is an adult woman with Graves' disease, either hyperthyroidism or ophthalmopathy (not recorded which). In DNA, the CDR3 is TGTGCCACCAGTGCAAAACAGGGAACTAATGAAAAACTGTTTTTT. Translating gives CATSAKQGTNEKLFF. The full variable domain, with the rest looked up from reference TRBV15 and TRBJ1-4, is DAMVIQNPRYQVTQFGKPVTLSCSQTLNHNVMYWYQQKSSQAPKLLFHYYDKDFNNEADTPDNFQSRRPNTSFCFLDIRSPGLGDTAMYLCATSAKQGTNEKLFFGSGTQLSVL.